The 19 T cell receptor beta chains in this list originate from one sample, sequenced in a study of shared clonotypes between healthy human individuals. Profiled with immunoSEQ multiplex PCR; TCRdb holds only in-frame clones, not every one. The repertoire includes roughly 1,800,000 clones, about 94% of them detected once, and 0.9% to 1.5% sits in the top ten. Positive CCR7 selection of CD45RO-negative cells yielded the naive CD8 cells, and terminally differentiated effector memory CD45RA+ cells were excluded. Sequenced sample: naive CD8+ T cells sorted from blood. These receptors came from a man between 18 and 35 years old in good health.

This chain links TRBV10-3 with TRBJ2-1, with D possibly being TRBD1 (6 bases). The V and J ends lost 3 bases and 4 bases respectively, with 10 bases between them. The CDR3 covers 14 residues. Germline loops: CDR1 ENHRY, CDR2 SYGVKD. The CDR3 protein is CAISDPGQYNEQFF. As DNA, the CDR3 is TGTGCCATCAGTGACCCTGGACAGTACAATGAGCAGTTCTTC.

About this clone: This same CDR3 is encoded by further DNA sequences in the sample. The genes are TRBV27 and TRBJ1-5, with a possible D match to TRBD1 (5 bases). CDR3 length: 14 residues. V gave up 3 bases and J gave up 4 bases, with 10 bases separating them. The germline V gene encodes CDR1 MNHEY and CDR2 SMNVEV (reference sequence). CDR3 in DNA: TGTGCCAGCAGTTTGGGGGGGAGAAATCAGCCCCAGCATTTT. Translation: CASSLGGRNQPQHF.

This sequence joins TRBV7-2 and TRBJ2-7, with 9 bases aligning to TRBD2. Germline V CDR1 and CDR2: SGHTA, FQGNSA. CDR3 size: 14 residues. V shed 4 bases, J shed 6 bases, and the junction held 7 bases outside the gene matches. CDR3 DNA: TGTGCCAGCAGCTCCGGGACTAGCAGGACCGAGCAGTACTTC. Protein sequence: CASSSGTSRTEQYF. The full variable domain, with the rest looked up from reference TRBV7-2 and TRBJ2-7, is GAGVSQSPSNKVTEKGKDVELRCDPISGHTALYWYRQSLGQGLEFLIYFQGNSAPDKSGLPSDRFSAERTGGSVSTLTIQRTQQEDSAVYLCASSSGTSRTEQYFGPGTRLTVT.

The chain couples TRBV7-2 to TRBJ2-1; no firm D call. V lost 8 bases and J 6 bases, leaving 5 bases between the germline ends. The germline gives CDR1 SGHTA, CDR2 FQGNSA. The CDR3 runs to 10 residues. The CDR3 region has the DNA TGTGCCAGCGGCACCAATGAGCAGTTCTTC. As protein: CASGTNEQFF. The variable domain in full, completed from reference TRBV7-2 and TRBJ2-1, reads GAGVSQSPSNKVTEKGKDVELRCDPISGHTALYWYRQSLGQGLEFLIYFQGNSAPDKSGLPSDRFSAERTGGSVSTLTIQRTQQEDSAVYLCASGTNEQFFGPGTRLTVL.

V and J are TRBV30 and TRBJ2-5; possibly TRBD2 for D (5 bases). The germline CDR1 and CDR2 sequences are GTSNPN and SVGIG (reference sequence). Trimming shortened V by 5 bases and J by 0 bases, and 19 bases separated the two germline ends. CDR3 size: 16 residues. CDR3 amino acids: CAWAPGIAEYQETQYF. The CDR3, as DNA: TGTGCCTGGGCCCCCGGGATAGCTGAATACCAAGAGACCCAGTACTTC.

In its sample, this clone was seen once. The chain recombines TRBV30 with TRBJ2-3; TRBD2 matches 7 bases. Germline V CDR1 and CDR2: GTSNPN, SVGIG (reference sequence). This CDR3 is 14 amino acids long. The ends lost 0 bases at V and 4 bases at J; junction bases unmatched: 4. The CDR3 nucleotides read TGTGCCTGGAGTGTATCCGGGAGGTCAGATACGCAGTATTTT. This translates into CAWSVSGRSDTQYF.

V is TRBV11-2 and J is TRBJ2-7; TRBD2 matches at 9 bases. Germline assignment: CDR1 SGHAT and CDR2 FQNNGV. CDR3 length equals 16 residues. The trim removed 4 bases at V and 5 bases at J, leaving 12 bases unmatched. The CDR3 coding sequence is TGTGCCAGCAGCTCAGAGGGGCTAGCGGGATTGCACGAGCAGTACTTC. Translated: CASSSEGLAGLHEQYF.

The rearrangement uses TRBV15 and TRBJ2-3; 9 bases align to TRBD2. The ends lost 3 bases at V and 0 bases at J; junction bases unmatched: 13. Germline-derived CDR1 and CDR2 are LNHNV and YYDKDF (reference sequence). This CDR3 comprises 19 residues. The CDR3 DNA sequence: TGTGCCACCAGCAGGACCTTAGCGGGGGAAGACCCTAGCACAGATACGCAGTATTTT. Translated, it gives CATSRTLAGEDPSTDTQYF.

The chain combines TRBV27 with TRBJ2-7, with D possibly being TRBD1 (5 bases). There are 14 residues in the CDR3. Germline CDR1 MNHEY, CDR2 SMNVEV (reference sequence). Trimming removed 6 bases at V and 4 bases at J, with 16 bases between. The CDR3 nucleotides are TGTGCCAGCAGCCTAACCCCACAGGTATACGAGCAGTACTTC. Amino acids: CASSLTPQVYEQYF.

The count of this clone is one. The chain uses TRBV19 and TRBJ1-2; D not resolved. This CDR3 has 14 amino acids. The V gene lost 5 bases and the J gene lost 1 base, with 11 bases spanning the gap. Germline CDR1 and CDR2: LNHDA and SQIVND (reference sequence). The CDR3, as DNA: TGTGCCAGTAGTCCCCTGATGGATAACTATGGCTACACCTTC. This sequence encodes CASSPLMDNYGYTF.

The chain is built from TRBV12-5 and TRBJ2-7; TRBD1 might be the D (6 bases). With 5 bases removed from V and 2 bases from J, the gap between germline ends came to 13 bases. Germline V gives CDR1 LGHNT, CDR2 FRNRAP. CDR3 length: 14 residues. The CDR3 protein is CASGAGDGAYEQYF. The CDR3 DNA is TGTGCTAGTGGTGCAGGGGACGGGGCCTACGAGCAGTACTTC.

The rearrangement links TRBV2 to TRBJ2-7; D is uncertain. From germline, CDR1 is SNHLY and CDR2 FYNNEI. V lost 6 bases and J 5 bases, leaving 11 bases between the germline ends. The CDR3 sequence is 12 residues long. The CDR3 bases are TGTGCCAGCAGGCCTACCTTCGACGAGCAGTACTTC. As protein: CASRPTFDEQYF.

Points on this clone: This sample also contains other DNA sequences that code for the same CDR3. The chain joins TRBV15 to TRBJ2-7; D is unclear. Deletions cut 0 bases from V and 1 base from J, with 4 bases between. This CDR3 has 13 amino acids. Per the germline V gene, CDR1 is LNHNV and CDR2 is YYDKDF (reference sequence). CDR3 in amino acids: CATSRETSYEQYF. The CDR3 DNA sequence: TGTGCCACCAGCAGAGAGACTTCCTACGAGCAGTACTTC.

V is TRBV7-6 and J is TRBJ1-1, with D maybe TRBD1 (6 bases). This CDR3 is 14 amino acids long. Looked up from germline, CDR1 is SGHVS and CDR2 is FNYEAQ. V was cut by 4 bases and J by 2 bases, with 11 bases left in between. CDR3 in DNA: TGTGCCAGCAGCTCCAGGGGCTTCAACACTGAAGCTTTCTTT. It codes for CASSSRGFNTEAFF.

This chain links TRBV11-2 with TRBJ1-5; D is unclear. The V gene's germline CDR1 is SGHAT and CDR2 FQNNGV. V lost 5 bases and J 1 base, leaving 9 bases between the germline ends. There are 14 residues in the CDR3. The CDR3 DNA sequence: TGTGCCAGCAGCCTAGGGCTAAGCAATCAGCCCCAGCATTTT. Translated: CASSLGLSNQPQHF. Combining the CDR3 with reference TRBV11-2 and TRBJ1-5 gives the whole variable domain EAGVAQSPRYKIIEKRQSVAFWCNPISGHATLYWYQQILGQGPKLLIQFQNNGVVDDSQLPKDRFSAERLKGVDSTLKIQPAKLEDSAVYLCASSLGLSNQPQHFGDGTRLSIL.

This chain uses TRBV7-9 with TRBJ2-1; 10 nucleotides match TRBD2. The V gene's germline CDR1 is SEHNR and CDR2 FQNEAQ (reference sequence). Trimming cost V 5 bases and J 1 base; bases outside gene matches: 8. CDR3 length: 17 amino acids. The CDR3 DNA is TGTGCCAGCAGCATCCCTAGCGGGGGCGGGTCCTACAATGAGCAGTTCTTC. Its translation: CASSIPSGGGSYNEQFF.

V is TRBV30 and J is TRBJ1-2; tentatively, D is TRBD1 (5 bases). Trimming cost V 4 bases and J 4 bases, with 7 bases left between them. The germline gives CDR1 GTSNPN, CDR2 SVGIG (reference sequence). The length of the CDR3 is 11 residues. The CDR3: CAWIDSYGYTF. Here the CDR3 DNA reads TGTGCCTGGATAGACAGCTATGGCTACACCTTC.

This clone was detected once. The chain carries TRBV18 and TRBJ2-7; D may match TRBD1 or TRBD2 (5 bases each). The CDR3 is 12 residues long. Trimming took off 3 bases at V and 6 bases at J, with 9 bases between the two ends. Germline V gene sequence: CDR1 KGHSH, CDR2 LQKENI. The CDR3: CASSPGVFEQYF. The CDR3 bases are TGTGCCAGCTCACCGGGGGTATTCGAGCAGTACTTC.

This chain uses TRBV6-6 with TRBJ2-3; D is uncertain. This CDR3 has 10 amino acids. Germline V gives CDR1 MNHNY, CDR2 SVGAGI (reference sequence). V lost 8 bases to trimming and J lost 6 bases, with 6 bases between them. CDR3 loop: CASLGDTQYF. The CDR3 DNA reads as TGTGCCAGCCTGGGGGATACGCAGTATTTT.